This T cell receptor (beta chain) came from a study of shared clonotypes between healthy human individuals (dated by TCRdb to about 2020). For the study in its entirety: The cohort included three men and a couple of women between 18 and 49 years of age. For each donor, three plates each were used for CD4 naive and CD4 memory, two plates were used for CD8 naive, and one plate was used for CD8 memory. The study deeply sequenced blood TCR repertoires of several healthy adults to estimate repertoire size and the extent of clonotype sharing between individuals. Libraries were prepared and TCR repertoires were sequenced by different laboratories using diverse techniques, in order to increase sequencing depth and limit assay-specific biases. Between about 0.9 and 9 billion PBMCs per donor were obtained by leukapheresis. Paper-wide results and their limitations: Larger estimated clonotype richness was generally found for naive subsets than for memory subsets. Sampling was restricted to blood, and TCR repertoires in tissues likely differ from the TCR repertoires found in blood. Because the study included a small number of donors, the genetic and exposure-history diversity represented was limited. Even with the large sequencing depth, rarefaction of the sorted-subset datasets indicated that sequencing was incomplete. Higher generation probabilities were observed for clonotypes shared by all four sorted-subset donors than for non-shared clonotypes. Pairwise subsampling led to the expectation that sequencing depth would affect the degree of clonotype sharing among donors. Sharing across several donors was observed for approximately 5% of naive CD4, less than 4% of naive CD8, roughly 2.4% of memory CD4, and about 0.4% of memory CD8 clonotypes.

Points on this clone: Its target antigen remains unknown. No per-base quality is available; no much larger clone lies one base away.

CD8 naive samples consisted of CD45RO-negative cells that were positively selected for CCR7, yielding a CD45RA+CCR7+ population without TemRA cells. Healthy HIV-negative adults with no recently reported acute infections or vaccinations were included as donors. All donors were Caucasian adults living in Nashville, Tennessee, USA. Blood was collected by leukapheresis, and PBMCs were isolated by Ficoll-Histopaque density gradient centrifugation and then cryopreserved in liquid nitrogen vapor phase. Analytical flow cytometry was used to check the purity and quantity of each magnetically sorted T cell population. Each sorted fraction had its genomic DNA isolated and then quantified by UV absorbance on a Nanodrop 2000c. CDR1 is given as MGHRA and CDR2 as YSYEKL, both from the germline V gene. The CDR3 has 15 amino acids, counting the end cysteine and phenylalanine. Of all the DNA, just the CDR3 is kept, 45 bases in frame from base 1. Trimming costs V 2 bases and J 5 bases, and their ends lie 15 bases apart.

TCR CDR3 regions were amplified from genomic DNA by multiplex PCR using the deep immunoSEQ assay. For each cell subset, the extracted genomic DNA was distributed evenly across all wells of several immunoSEQ 96-well plates, and each plate served as one replicate. Each replicate PCR for sorted subsets received around 210 ng genomic DNA, equal to tens of thousands of T cell genomes. Purified libraries were measured with a Qubit 3.0 fluorometer, size-checked on a Bioanalyzer 2100, and measured again with the KAPA Library Quantification kit. Each immunoSEQ 96-well plate was sequenced on its own single-read 150-cycle Illumina NextSeq 550 flow cell. The source study handled its data this way. Because only junctional sequences without quality scores were contained in the immunoSEQ output, filtering matching that applied to full-length reads could not be performed. Sequences were annotated with PyIR, a Python wrapper for IgBLAST v1.9, using IMGT germline references to assign V/J genes and CDR3. Reads were filtered out if the reads had weak V/J assignments (E-value above 1e-6), no CDR3, stop codons, out-of-frame junctions, or ambiguous translated residues. A V3J clonotype was defined by an identical inferred V gene, J gene, and CDR3 amino acid sequence. The percentage overlap between two repertoires was calculated by dividing the number of shared unique clonotypes by the size of the smaller repertoire. RTK rarefaction, the Chao1 estimator, and Recon v2.1 estimates of unobserved clonotypes were used to assess repertoire richness. Generation probabilities for all TCRbeta clonotypes obtained by the gDNA method from a handful of donors were computed using OLGA. This immuneACCESS table, as held by TCRdb, lists in-frame sequences with V and J called but not all clones. Of the missing ones, under half trace to an unresolved V gene in checked studies; the others have no known cause. The V and J calls and clone size were taken over from that table, and D and trimming were inferred from the DNA. The sample has roughly 2.1 million clones on record, 85% to 95% of them singletons. The ten largest clones add up to approximately 1.7% of the sample.

The V and J segments used are TRBV4-1 and TRBJ1-1; the D segment could be TRBD1, given 6 matching bases. Sequencing used naive CD8+ T cells from PBMCs. In light of the paper, this sample's cell subset or site label describes: CD45RA+CCR7+. This TCR derives from a man aged 18 to 29 in good health. Some clones in this sample may be carry-over from other donors' samples. Read as DNA, the sequence is TGCGCCAGCAGCCAACGCTCAGGGGACTGGACTGAAGCTTTCTTT. It is translated as CASSQRSGDWTEAFF.